Listed below are T cell receptor beta chains from one sample, sequenced in a study of cytomegalovirus exposure and HLA in healthy donors. Clones were read by immunoSEQ multiplex PCR, and TCRdb kept only the in-frame ones, dropping some. The sample carries approximately 60,000 clones, approximately 83% recorded once. The specimen sequenced was PBMCs. These receptors were collected from a man between 35 and 55 years old in good health and CMV-seronegative. CDR3s include the opening cysteine and the closing phenylalanine or tryptophan. The D gene is left open where the match is weak. The size field is filled for only some rows; it gives once, few, many or a size class.

v_gene	d_gene	abundance	j_gene	len	CDR3aa	CDR3nt
TRBV18	.	.	TRBJ2-1	14	CASSPMRAWDEQFF	TGTGCCAGCTCACCAATGCGGGCTTGGGATGAGCAGTTCTTC
TRBV7-6	TRBD2	once	TRBJ2-5	14	CASSVLAGGETQYF	TGTGCCAGCAGCGTATTAGCGGGGGGCGAGACCCAGTACTTC
TRBV13	TRBD1	once	TRBJ2-1	19	CASSVRPGTDSKYANEQFF	TGTGCCAGCAGCGTCAGACCGGGGACAGACTCCAAATATGCAAATGAGCAGTTCTTC
TRBV27	.	.	TRBJ1-6	15	CASSPRGVSNSPLHF	TGTGCCAGCAGCCCCCGGGGGGTCAGTAATTCACCCCTCCACTTT
TRBV10-1	TRBD1	.	TRBJ2-7	15	CASSVGTGYSYEQYF	TGCGCCAGCAGTGTTGGGACAGGGTACTCCTACGAGCAGTACTTC
TRBV6-5	.	.	TRBJ2-7	15	CASSYSIEVGYEQYF	TGTGCCAGCAGTTACTCTATTGAGGTCGGATACGAGCAGTACTTC
TRBV7-9	.	few	TRBJ1-4	15	CASSETTGVGEKLFF	TGTGCCAGCAGCGAAACCACGGGGGTAGGAGAAAAACTGTTTTTT
TRBV11-3	.	medium-sized	TRBJ1-1	12	CASTSNAAEAFF	TGTGCCAGCACCTCGAACGCGGCTGAAGCTTTCTTT
TRBV7-2	TRBD1	.	TRBJ1-2	14	CASSLDRGNPGYTF	TGTGCCAGCAGCTTAGACAGGGGAAATCCAGGCTACACCTTC
TRBV7-9	TRBD1	.	TRBJ2-5	14	CASSSRDRRETQYF	TGTGCCAGCAGCTCCCGGGACAGAAGAGAGACCCAGTACTTC
TRBV7-9	.	.	TRBJ1-2	15	CASSLEGGRVNGYTF	TGTGCCAGCAGCTTAGAAGGTGGCAGGGTAAATGGCTACACCTTC
TRBV6-4	TRBD2	.	TRBJ2-3	15	CASSALAGGDGTQYF	TGTGCCAGCAGTGCCCTGGCGGGGGGCGACGGTACGCAGTATTTT
TRBV9	TRBD1	.	TRBJ2-5	16	CASSPRWTGSEMTQYF	TGTGCCAGCAGCCCTAGGTGGACAGGGAGCGAAATGACCCAGTACTTC
TRBV7-2	TRBD1	.	TRBJ1-1	17	CASSLLQPDRVATEAFF	TGTGCCAGCAGCTTACTCCAACCGGACAGGGTCGCCACTGAAGCTTTCTTT
TRBV5-4	.	.	TRBJ2-7	14	CASSLGQGDREQYF	TGTGCCAGCAGCTTGGGGCAGGGTGATCGCGAGCAGTACTTC
TRBV5-1	.	few	TRBJ1-1	15	CASSLVVGAGTEAFF	TGCGCCAGCAGCTTGGTGGTGGGGGCGGGCACTGAAGCTTTCTTT
TRBV6-5	TRBD1	once	TRBJ2-4	15	CASRGTALAKNIQYF	TGTGCCAGCAGAGGGACAGCGCTAGCCAAAAACATTCAGTACTTC
TRBV25-1	TRBD1	once	TRBJ2-2	15	CASSETGDDTGELFF	TGTGCCAGCAGTGAAACAGGGGACGACACCGGGGAGCTGTTTTTT
TRBV4-1	.	.	TRBJ1-4	16	CASSQPTGITNEKLFF	TGCGCCAGCAGCCAGCCCACAGGGATAACTAATGAAAAACTGTTTTTT
TRBV12-5	TRBD2	.	TRBJ2-3	19	CASGLVPVLAGDRLDTQYF	TGTGCTAGTGGTTTGGTACCGGTACTAGCGGGGGATCGCCTAGATACGCAGTATTTT
TRBV28	.	.	TRBJ1-5	18	CASNPAEGLGSFNQPQHF	TGTGCCAGCAACCCTGCGGAGGGATTAGGCTCTTTTAATCAGCCCCAGCATTTT
TRBV29-1	TRBD2	.	TRBJ2-3	15	CSVWTSGGAPDTQYF	TGCAGCGTGTGGACTAGCGGGGGGGCCCCAGATACGCAGTATTTT